A selection of T cell receptor beta chains follows, all from one sample in a study of cytomegalovirus exposure and HLA in healthy donors. Some clones are missing from TCRdb's copy, which holds only in-frame ones; the method was immunoSEQ multiplex PCR. The sample includes about 48,000 clones. Sequenced sample: PBMCs. The origin of the receptors is a male donor in good health and CMV-seropositive. CDR3s include the opening cysteine and the closing phenylalanine or tryptophan. Each record gives: J gene, V gene, D gene, CDR3 protein, CDR3 DNA. D genes are given only for firm matches.

>TRBJ1-5|TRBV27|NA
CASRPTGTNQPQHF
TGTGCCAGCAGACCTACAGGGACAAATCAGCCCCAGCATTTT
>TRBJ1-2|TRBV6-5|NA
CASSLGGYGYTF
TGTGCCAGCAGTTTGGGGGGCTATGGCTACACCTTC
>TRBJ2-3|TRBV7-7|NA
CASSLTVPDTQYF
TGTGCCAGCAGCTTGACAGTTCCAGATACGCAGTATTTT
>TRBJ2-7|TRBV7-3|TRBD1
CASSQSGQGDEQYF
TGTGCCAGCAGCCAGTCGGGACAGGGTGACGAGCAGTACTTC
>TRBJ1-1|TRBV18|NA
CASSRTENTEAFF
TGTGCCAGCTCGCGGACAGAGAACACTGAAGCTTTCTTT
>TRBJ2-6|TRBV5-6|NA
CASSLGVSGANVLTF
TGTGCCAGCAGCTTGGGAGTATCCGGGGCCAACGTCCTGACTTTC
>TRBJ1-1|TRBV30|NA
CAWSVQTGEAFF
TGTGCCTGGAGTGTCCAGACAGGTGAAGCTTTCTTT
>TRBJ1-5|TRBV6-1|NA
CASSEQGLGNQPQHF
TGTGCCAGCAGTGAACAGGGGTTGGGCAATCAGCCCCAGCATTTT
>TRBJ2-7|TRBV2|TRBD2
CASSAQLAGGPYEQYF
TGTGCCAGCAGTGCCCAACTAGCGGGGGGGCCTTACGAGCAGTACTTC
>TRBJ2-1|TRBV18|TRBD2
CASSVNSGGEGEQFF
TGTGCCAGCTCAGTGAATAGCGGGGGCGAGGGGGAGCAGTTCTTC
>TRBJ1-2|TRBV27|TRBD1
CASSFLGGTGAYTF
TGTGCCAGCAGTTTTTTGGGGGGTACAGGGGCCTACACCTTT
>TRBJ1-6|TRBV5-6|TRBD1
CASSLGDRVTPLHF
TGTGCCAGCAGCTTGGGGGACAGGGTGACACCCCTCCACTTT
>TRBJ1-1|TRBV6-5|NA
CASSYGPRGEAFF
TGTGCCAGCAGTTACGGTCCACGGGGGGAAGCTTTCTTT
>TRBJ1-2|TRBV4-1|NA
CASSQDLRAPYGYTF
TGCGCCAGCAGCCAAGATCTCAGGGCCCCCTATGGCTACACCTTC
>TRBJ1-1|TRBV5-6|TRBD1
CASSWDRLNTEAFF
TGTGCCAGCAGCTGGGACAGGCTGAACACTGAAGCTTTCTTT
>TRBJ2-7|TRBV9|TRBD2
CASSVESGTNYEQYF
TGTGCCAGCAGCGTAGAAAGCGGGACGAACTACGAGCAGTACTTC
>TRBJ2-7|TRBV19|TRBD1
CASSIKAGGSYEQYF
TGTGCCAGTAGTATAAAGGCAGGGGGCTCCTACGAGCAGTACTTC
>TRBJ2-7|TRBV20-1|NA
CSARNREQYF
TGCAGTGCTAGAAACAGAGAGCAGTACTTC
>TRBJ1-1|TRBV10-3|NA
CAISENRPNTEAFF
TGTGCCATCAGTGAGAACAGGCCGAACACTGAAGCTTTCTTT
>TRBJ2-7|TRBV18|NA
CASSPPRTTYEQYF
TGTGCCAGCTCACCACCGCGGACTACCTACGAGCAGTACTTC
>TRBJ1-6|TRBV18|TRBD1
CASSPTGDRNSPLHF
TGTGCCAGCTCACCGACAGGGGATCGCAATTCACCCCTCCACTTT
>TRBJ2-7|TRBV13|NA
CASSFTPLAESYEQYF
TGTGCCAGCAGCTTCACGCCTTTAGCGGAGTCCTACGAGCAGTACTTC
>TRBJ2-2|TRBV27|TRBD1
CASRIGLGQGDTGELFF
TGTGCCAGCAGAATAGGTCTGGGACAGGGAGATACCGGGGAGCTGTTTTTT
>TRBJ2-7|TRBV30|NA
CAWSWGRTYEQYF
TGTGCCTGGAGTTGGGGCAGGACCTACGAGCAGTACTTC
>TRBJ2-7|TRBV7-9|TRBD1
CASSPRERGGNEQYF
TGTGCCAGCAGCCCCCGAGAGAGAGGGGGCAACGAGCAGTACTTC
>TRBJ1-5|TRBV4-3|TRBD1
CASSQEARTGHSNQPQHF
TGCGCCAGCAGCCAAGAAGCCAGGACAGGACATAGCAATCAGCCCCAGCATTTT
>TRBJ1-2|TRBV9|NA
CASSSTLLGGYTF
TGTGCCAGCAGTTCTACCTTGCTCGGTGGCTACACCTTC
>TRBJ2-7|TRBV5-4|TRBD1
CASSLDRGTYEQYF
TGTGCCAGCAGCTTGGACAGGGGCACCTACGAGCAGTACTTC
>TRBJ1-1|TRBV18|TRBD1
CASSPLWDRSTGRNTEAFF
TGTGCCAGCTCACCACTTTGGGACAGGTCTACCGGTCGGAACACTGAAGCTTTCTTT
>TRBJ2-1|TRBV5-1|TRBD2
CASSLTSGGPNEQFF
TGCGCCAGCAGCCTGACTAGCGGGGGCCCGAATGAGCAGTTCTTC
>TRBJ2-7|TRBV4-3|TRBD2
CASSQGGGGYEQYF
TGCGCCAGCAGCCAAGGGGGCGGGGGCTACGAGCAGTACTTC
>TRBJ2-2|TRBV27|NA
CASMVQPRLSGELFF
TGTGCCAGCATGGTACAGCCCCGATTGTCCGGGGAGCTGTTTTTT
>TRBJ2-2|TRBV7-6|TRBD2
CASSSWTSGDNTGELFF
TGTGCCAGCAGCTCTTGGACTAGCGGGGATAACACCGGGGAGCTGTTTTTT
>TRBJ2-7|TRBV6-5|TRBD1
CASSPGQPYEQYF
TGTGCCAGCAGCCCGGGACAGCCATACGAGCAGTACTTC
>TRBJ1-1|TRBV6-5|NA
CASTQGGLKEAFF
TGTGCCAGCACCCAGGGAGGCCTGAAGGAAGCTTTCTTT
>TRBJ1-2|TRBV19|TRBD1
CASSTRPGQTNYGYTF
TGTGCCAGTAGTACCCGCCCGGGACAGACTAACTATGGCTACACCTTC
>TRBJ2-1|TRBV5-4|NA
CASSLGSNEQFF
TGTGCCAGCAGCTTGGGGAGCAATGAGCAGTTCTTC
>TRBJ1-1|TRBV6-1|NA
CASSEEGDAEAFF
TGTGCCAGCAGTGAAGAGGGGGATGCTGAAGCTTTCTTT
>TRBJ2-7|TRBV9|NA
CASRPQGSVGEQYF
TGTGCCAGCAGACCTCAGGGGTCCGTGGGCGAGCAGTACTTC
>TRBJ2-7|TRBV19|NA
CASSISSGGYEQYF
TGTGCCAGTAGTATATCTTCAGGGGGGTACGAGCAGTACTTC
>TRBJ2-5|TRBV4-1|TRBD1
CASSHLTGGLGETQYF
TGCGCCAGCAGCCATTTGACAGGGGGCCTAGGGGAGACCCAGTACTTC
>TRBJ2-7|TRBV10-3|TRBD1
CAISGVGTVSEQYF
TGTGCCATCAGTGGGGTGGGGACAGTGAGCGAGCAGTACTTC
>TRBJ2-1|TRBV5-4|TRBD2
CASSSGTSGGGEQFF
TGTGCCAGCAGCTCCGGGACTAGCGGGGGCGGGGAGCAGTTCTTC
>TRBJ2-7|TRBV4-2|TRBD2
CASSQDLLAGALSYEQYF
TGTGCCAGCAGCCAAGATTTACTAGCGGGGGCACTCTCCTACGAGCAGTACTTC
>TRBJ2-7|TRBV7-9|NA
CASSQTGGPEQYF
TGTGCCAGCAGCCAAACTGGGGGCCCCGAGCAGTACTTC
>TRBJ2-7|TRBV30|NA
CAWARGTSALYEQYF
TGTGCCTGGGCCAGGGGGACTTCAGCCCTCTACGAGCAGTACTTC
>TRBJ2-2|TRBV2|NA
CASSQTENTGELFF
TGTGCCAGCAGTCAGACAGAGAACACCGGGGAGCTGTTTTTT
>TRBJ2-5|TRBV4-3|TRBD1
CASSPGQGLLETQYF
TGCGCCAGCAGCCCCGGACAGGGGTTGTTGGAGACCCAGTACTTC
>TRBJ1-6|TRBV29-1|TRBD1
CSVGQDNYNSPLHF
TGCAGCGTCGGACAGGATAATTATAATTCACCCCTCCACTTT
>TRBJ2-1|TRBV30|TRBD2
CAWSPAGAGVKGDEQFF
TGTGCCTGGAGTCCCGCCGGAGCGGGGGTCAAAGGGGATGAGCAGTTCTTC
>TRBJ2-7|TRBV7-2|TRBD1
CVSSLAGQGYNEQYF
TGTGTCAGCAGCTTAGCAGGACAGGGGTACAACGAGCAGTACTTC
>TRBJ1-2|TRBV19|NA
CATIKRPTVNGYGYTF
TGTGCCACAATCAAGCGGCCCACAGTCAACGGCTATGGCTACACCTTC
>TRBJ2-7|TRBV4-2|NA
CASSQDNFPEQYF
TGTGCCAGCAGCCAAGATAATTTCCCCGAGCAGTACTTC
>TRBJ2-7|TRBV27|NA
CASSPRGGTYEQYF
TGTGCCAGCAGTCCCCGCGGCGGTACCTACGAGCAGTACTTC
>TRBJ2-2|TRBV7-2|TRBD2
CASSLGLAGGTGELFF
TGTGCCAGCAGCTTAGGACTAGCGGGGGGGACCGGGGAGCTGTTTTTT
>TRBJ2-1|TRBV18|NA
CASSPGAEQFF
TGTGCCAGCTCACCGGGGGCTGAGCAGTTCTTC
>TRBJ2-4|TRBV19|NA
CASSRPFVSGDIQYF
TGTGCCAGTAGTAGGCCCTTTGTTTCCGGGGACATTCAGTACTTC
>TRBJ1-5|TRBV11-2|TRBD1
CASSLGTGNSNQPQHF
TGTGCCAGCAGCTTAGGGACAGGGAATAGCAATCAGCCCCAGCATTTT
>TRBJ2-1|TRBV19|TRBD2
CASSTGLGWNEQFF
TGTGCCAGTAGTACCGGACTAGGATGGAATGAGCAGTTCTTC